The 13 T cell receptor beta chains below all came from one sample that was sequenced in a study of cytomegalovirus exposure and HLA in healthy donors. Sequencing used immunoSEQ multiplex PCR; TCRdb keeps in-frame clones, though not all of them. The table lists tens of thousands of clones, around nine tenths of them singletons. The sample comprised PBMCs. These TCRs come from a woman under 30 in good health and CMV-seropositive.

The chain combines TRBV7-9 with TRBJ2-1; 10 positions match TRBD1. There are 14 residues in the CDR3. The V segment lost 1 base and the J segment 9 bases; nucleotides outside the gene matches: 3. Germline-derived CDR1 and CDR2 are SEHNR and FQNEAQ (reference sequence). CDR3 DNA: TGTGCCAGCAGCTTAGGACAGGGGGCAGGTGAGCAGTTCTTC. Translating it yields CASSLGQGAGEQFF.

The CDR3 DNA follows: TGTGCCAGCAGTCCCCAGGGACTAGCGGGAGGAGATACGCAGTATTTT. The encoded protein is CASSPQGLAGGDTQYF. This chain joins TRBV27 and TRBJ2-3, with 15 positions matching TRBD2. CDR1 MNHEY and CDR2 SMNVEV come from the germline V gene (reference sequence). This CDR3 is built from 16 residues. J gave up 5 bases and V 5 bases, and 5 bases lay outside the gene matches.

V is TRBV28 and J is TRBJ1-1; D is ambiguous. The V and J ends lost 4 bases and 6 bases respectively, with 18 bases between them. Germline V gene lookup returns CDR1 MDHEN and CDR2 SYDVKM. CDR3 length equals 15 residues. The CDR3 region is CASSSPGVGSAEAFF. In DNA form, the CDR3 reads TGTGCCAGCAGTTCCCCGGGTGTGGGGAGTGCTGAAGCTTTCTTT.

The CDR3 nucleotides read TGTGCCAGCAGCTTTGACAGGAACTATGGCTACACCTTC. It specifies CASSFDRNYGYTF. V usage is TRBV11-2 and J usage is TRBJ1-2; maybe TRBD1 (6 bases). The CDR3 has 13 residues. Germline assignment: CDR1 SGHAT and CDR2 FQNNGV. Deletions cut 3 bases from V and 2 bases from J, with 7 bases between.

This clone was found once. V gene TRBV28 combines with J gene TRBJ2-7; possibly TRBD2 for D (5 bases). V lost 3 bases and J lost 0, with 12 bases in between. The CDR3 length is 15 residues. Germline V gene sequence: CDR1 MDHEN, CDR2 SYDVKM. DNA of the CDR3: TGTGCCAGCAGTTTCGAGGGTCCCTTCTCCTACGAGCAGTACTTC. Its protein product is CASSFEGPFSYEQYF.

Here the CDR3 DNA reads TGCAGCGTTGAATCTCGGGGGGGCTATGGCTACACCTTC. Translating gives CSVESRGGYGYTF. J is TRBJ1-2 and V is TRBV29-1, with D perhaps matching TRBD1 (5 bases). Trimming shortened V by 2 bases and J by 4 bases, and 11 bases separated the two germline ends. The CDR3 totals 13 residues. The germline V gene has CDR1 SQVTM and CDR2 ANQGSEA.

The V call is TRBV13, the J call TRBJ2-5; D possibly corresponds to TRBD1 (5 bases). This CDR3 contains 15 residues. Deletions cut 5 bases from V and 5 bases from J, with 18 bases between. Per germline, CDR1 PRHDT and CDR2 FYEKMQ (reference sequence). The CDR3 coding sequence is TGTGCCAGCAGCCTGTCGGACACGCAAGGGGAGACCCAGTACTTC. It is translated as CASSLSDTQGETQYF.

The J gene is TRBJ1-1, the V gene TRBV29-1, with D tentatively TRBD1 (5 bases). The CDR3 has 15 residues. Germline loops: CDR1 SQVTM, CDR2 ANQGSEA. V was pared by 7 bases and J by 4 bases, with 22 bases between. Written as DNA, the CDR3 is TGCAGCGCCAAGCTCCTCGAGGGGAGGGCCACTGAAGCTTTCTTT. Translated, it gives CSAKLLEGRATEAFF.

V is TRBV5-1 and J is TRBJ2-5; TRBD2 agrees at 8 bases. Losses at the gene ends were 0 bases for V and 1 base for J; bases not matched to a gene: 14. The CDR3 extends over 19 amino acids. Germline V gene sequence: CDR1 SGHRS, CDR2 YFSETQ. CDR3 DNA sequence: TGCGCCAGCAGCTTGGCCATTGGCTCGGCGGGGGGACGCCAAGAGACCCAGTACTTC. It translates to CASSLAIGSAGGRQETQYF.

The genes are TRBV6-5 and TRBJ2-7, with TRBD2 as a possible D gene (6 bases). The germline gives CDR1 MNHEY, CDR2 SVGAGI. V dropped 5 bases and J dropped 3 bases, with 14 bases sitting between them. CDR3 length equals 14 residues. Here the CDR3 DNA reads TGTGCCAGCAGTCTGGAGGAGGGTTTCTACGAGCAGTACTTC. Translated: CASSLEEGFYEQYF.

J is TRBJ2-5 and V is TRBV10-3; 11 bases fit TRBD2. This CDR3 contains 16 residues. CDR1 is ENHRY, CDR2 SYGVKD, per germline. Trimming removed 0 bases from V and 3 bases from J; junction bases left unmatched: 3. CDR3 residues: CAISESTLAGEETQYF. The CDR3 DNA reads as TGTGCCATCAGTGAGTCGACACTAGCGGGGGAAGAGACCCAGTACTTC.

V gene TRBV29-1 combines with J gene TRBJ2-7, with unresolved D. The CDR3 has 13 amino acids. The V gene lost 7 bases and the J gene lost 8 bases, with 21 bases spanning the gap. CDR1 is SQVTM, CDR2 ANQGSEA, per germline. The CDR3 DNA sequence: TGCAGCGCCCGATCCGTCCAACACAACAAGCAGTACTTC. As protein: CSARSVQHNKQYF.

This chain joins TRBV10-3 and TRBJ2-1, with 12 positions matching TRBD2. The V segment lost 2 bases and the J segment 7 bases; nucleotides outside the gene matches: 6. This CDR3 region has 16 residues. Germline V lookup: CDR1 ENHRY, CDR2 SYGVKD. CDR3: CAISEAGLAGLNEQFF. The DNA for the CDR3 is TGTGCCATCAGTGAGGCCGGACTAGCGGGACTGAATGAGCAGTTCTTC.